This T cell receptor (beta chain) was observed in a study of T cells in Graves' hyperthyroidism and ophthalmopathy. Disease lasting under 3 months, a NOSPECS grade of at least 4, and a Clinical Activity Score of at least 3 were features of the ophthalmopathy patients. Exclusion followed for patients with uncontrolled infection, other autoimmune disease, pregnancy or lactation. This sample holds PBMCs from about 9.3 ml fresh peripheral blood. This clonotype was seen ten or more times. Germline CDR1 is MDHEN and CDR2 is SYDVKM. CDR3 length: 13 amino acids. Trimming cost V 1 base and J 4 bases, with 8 bases left between them. Amplified TCR beta CDR3 regions came from RNA transcripts. HTBI primers were the set used in a first-round RT-PCR of the TCR CDR3. TCRdb independently ran MiXCR on the multiplex PCR reads; one entry per CDR3 protein. The sample consists of over 500,000 distinct CDR3 sequences, more than 15% of them appearing once.

The V call is TRBV28, the J call TRBJ2-7; D may be TRBD1 (5 bases). Sample: blood. The source is a young woman with Graves' ophthalmopathy. CDR3: CASSLSQGYEQYF. The CDR3, as DNA: TGTGCCAGCAGTTTATCCCAGGGATACGAGCAGTACTTC.